This TCR beta chain was obtained from a study of tumor-infiltrating lymphocytes in oesophageal squamous cell carcinoma. Trimming took 7 bases from V and 11 from J; bases not matched to a gene: 14. Germline V gives CDR1 SGHAT, CDR2 FQNNGV. The CDR3 extends over 15 amino acids. TCRdb itself ran the PCR reads through MiXCR, one entry per CDR3 protein. In the table there are about 13,000 distinct CDR3 sequences, 46% of which are singletons. This clonotype has a count of ten or more. This sequence joins TRBV11-2 and TRBJ2-5, with 12 positions matching TRBD2. The TCR sequence derives from a male donor with esophageal squamous cell carcinoma. The sequenced sample consisted of blood. The DNA for the CDR3 is TGTGCCAGCAATTTAGGGACTAGCGGGTTCCATGAGCAGTACTTC. Residues: CASNLGTSGFHEQYF.